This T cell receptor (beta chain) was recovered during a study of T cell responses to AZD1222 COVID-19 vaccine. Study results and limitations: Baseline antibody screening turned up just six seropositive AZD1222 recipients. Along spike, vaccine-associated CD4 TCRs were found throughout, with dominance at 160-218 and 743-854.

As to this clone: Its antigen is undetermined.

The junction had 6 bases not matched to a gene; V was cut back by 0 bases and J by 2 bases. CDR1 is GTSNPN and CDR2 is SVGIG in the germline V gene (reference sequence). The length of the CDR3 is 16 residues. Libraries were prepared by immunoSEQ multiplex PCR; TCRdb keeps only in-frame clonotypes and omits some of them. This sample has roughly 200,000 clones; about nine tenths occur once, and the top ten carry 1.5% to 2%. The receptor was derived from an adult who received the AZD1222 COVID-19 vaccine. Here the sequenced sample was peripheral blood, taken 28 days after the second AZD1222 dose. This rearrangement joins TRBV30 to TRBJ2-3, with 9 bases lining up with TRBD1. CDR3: CAWSVPWTGVTDTQYF. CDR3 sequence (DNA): TGTGCCTGGAGTGTACCCTGGACAGGGGTCACAGATACGCAGTATTTT.